Included here is one T cell receptor beta chain sequence, with context. A sample-barcoded 5' primer and a J-beta primer mix were used in a second PCR of about 6 to 11 cycles. TCRdb reprocessed the 5' RACE reads via MiXCR and lists one record per CDR3 protein. The sample lists approximately 1.5 million distinct CDR3 sequences; about 42% were seen once. This record belongs to a study of blood T cells in healthy people across ages. The clonotype was recovered from a young woman in good health. Sample: blood.

CDR3 sequence (DNA): TGCGCCAGCAGCCAAGATACAGGGGATGGTTGGGGGGAGCTGTTTTTT. It encodes CASSQDTGDGWGELFF. The chain links TRBV4-3 to TRBJ2-2; 7 bases line up with TRBD1. V trimming: 0 bases; J trimming: 8 bases; junction bases outside the gene matches: 9. The CDR3 extends over 16 amino acids. From germline, CDR1 is LGHNA and CDR2 YSLEER.